The source of this T cell receptor (beta chain) is a study of CD8+CD57+ T cells in acquired aplastic anemia. For the study at large: Isolated CD4+ and CD8+ cells, once sorted, yielded DNA averaging about 3.4 ug.

By flow cytometry, patients selected for sequencing had shown an expansion of CD8+CD57+ cells. No therapy was given to patients before blood sampling. The CDR3 is 15 residues long. Germline V CDR1 and CDR2: ENHRY, SYGVKD. The trim removed 3 bases at V and 5 bases at J, leaving 2 bases unmatched. Genomic DNA constituted the template upon which TCR beta VDJ and CDR3 profiling was performed. TCRdb reprocessed the reads with MiXCR, giving one entry per CDR3 protein. This table has under 350,000 distinct CDR3 sequences, roughly 53% appearing once. The chain links TRBV10-3 to TRBJ2-1, with 12 bases aligning to TRBD2. This TCR came from a human donor with aplastic anemia. Sequencing was carried out using sorted CD4+, CD8+, or CD8+CD57+ T cells (not recorded which) from PBMCs. The CDR3 region is CAISDGLAGHNEQFF. CDR3 nucleotide sequence: TGTGCCATCAGTGACGGACTAGCGGGGCACAATGAGCAGTTCTTC.